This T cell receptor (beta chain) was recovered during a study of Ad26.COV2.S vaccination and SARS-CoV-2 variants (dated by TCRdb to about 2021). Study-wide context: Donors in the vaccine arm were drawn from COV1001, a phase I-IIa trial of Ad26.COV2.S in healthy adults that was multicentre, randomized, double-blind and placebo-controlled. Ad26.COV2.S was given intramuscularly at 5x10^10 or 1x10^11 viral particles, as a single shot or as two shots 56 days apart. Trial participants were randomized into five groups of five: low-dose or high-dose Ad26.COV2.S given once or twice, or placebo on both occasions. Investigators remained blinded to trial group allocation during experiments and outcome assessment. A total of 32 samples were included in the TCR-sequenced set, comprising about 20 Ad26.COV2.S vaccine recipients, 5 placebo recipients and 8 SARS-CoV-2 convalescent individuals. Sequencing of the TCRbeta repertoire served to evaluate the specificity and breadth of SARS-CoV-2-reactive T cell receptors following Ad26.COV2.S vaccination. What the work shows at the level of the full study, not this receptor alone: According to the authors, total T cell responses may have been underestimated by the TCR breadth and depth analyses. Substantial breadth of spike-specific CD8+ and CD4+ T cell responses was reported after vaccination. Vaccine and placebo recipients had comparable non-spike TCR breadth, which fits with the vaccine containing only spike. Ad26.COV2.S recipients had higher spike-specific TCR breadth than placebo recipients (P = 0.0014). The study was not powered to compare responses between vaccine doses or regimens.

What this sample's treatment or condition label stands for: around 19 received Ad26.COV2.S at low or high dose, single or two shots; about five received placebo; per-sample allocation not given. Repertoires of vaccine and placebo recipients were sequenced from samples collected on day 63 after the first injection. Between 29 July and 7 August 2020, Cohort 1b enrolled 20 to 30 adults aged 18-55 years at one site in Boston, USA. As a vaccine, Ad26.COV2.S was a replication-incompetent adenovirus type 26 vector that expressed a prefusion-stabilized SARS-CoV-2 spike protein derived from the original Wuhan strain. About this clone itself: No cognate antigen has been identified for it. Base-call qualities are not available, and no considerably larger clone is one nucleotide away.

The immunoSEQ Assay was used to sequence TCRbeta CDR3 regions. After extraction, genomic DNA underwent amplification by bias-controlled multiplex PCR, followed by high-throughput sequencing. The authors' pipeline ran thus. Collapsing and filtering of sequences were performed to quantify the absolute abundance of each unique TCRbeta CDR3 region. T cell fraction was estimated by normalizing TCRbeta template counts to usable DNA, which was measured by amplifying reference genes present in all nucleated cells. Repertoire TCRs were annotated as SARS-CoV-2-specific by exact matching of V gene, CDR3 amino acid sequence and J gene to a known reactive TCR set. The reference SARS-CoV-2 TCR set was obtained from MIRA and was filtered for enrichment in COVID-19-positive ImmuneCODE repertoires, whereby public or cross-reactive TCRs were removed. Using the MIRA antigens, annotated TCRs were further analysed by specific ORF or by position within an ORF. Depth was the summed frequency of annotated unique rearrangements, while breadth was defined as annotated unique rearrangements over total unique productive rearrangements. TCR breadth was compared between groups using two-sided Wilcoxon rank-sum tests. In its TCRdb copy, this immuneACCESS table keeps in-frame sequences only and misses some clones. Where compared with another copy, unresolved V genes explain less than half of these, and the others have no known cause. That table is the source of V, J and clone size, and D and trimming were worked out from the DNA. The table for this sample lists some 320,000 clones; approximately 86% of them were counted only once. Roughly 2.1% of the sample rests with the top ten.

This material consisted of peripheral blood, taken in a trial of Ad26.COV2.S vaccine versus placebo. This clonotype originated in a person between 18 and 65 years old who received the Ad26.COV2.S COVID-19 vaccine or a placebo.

The nucleotides are TGTGCCAGCAGCTCGCGACAGGGGAGGCCAACTAATGAAAAACTGTTTTTT. Its amino acids are CASSSRQGRPTNEKLFF. The rearrangement combines TRBV7-3 with TRBJ1-4; 8 central nucleotides agree with TRBD1. Sequences SGHTA (CDR1) and FQGTGA (CDR2) are obtained from the germline V gene. Measured from the cysteine to the phenylalanine, the CDR3 is 17 residues long. Just CDR3 DNA is preserved here, 51 bases in frame from base 1. Trimming takes 4 bases off V and 0 bases off J; junction bases not matched to a gene: 7.